This TCR beta chain was sequenced in a study of T cells in women clearing cervical HPV infection. At the level of the study: Cases: HPV16-related CIN3 or worse on histology, a couple of invasive cancers. Case blood drawn at lesion detection; control blood after infection cleared.

Concerning this clone: With the read ending 3 residues before the CDR3 end, the germline J gene is used to fill in that end.

Germline trimming cut 8 bases from V and 1 base from J; bases unmatched to any gene: 6. The germline V gene encodes CDR1 ENHRY and CDR2 SYGVKD. The CDR3 totals 16 residues. immunoSEQ multiplex PCR used an average of around 1,100 ng genomic DNA. Clones were sequenced by immunoSEQ multiplex PCR, and TCRdb holds only the in-frame ones, with some missing. The table for this sample gives roughly 40,000 clones. Sequenced material: blood buffy coat. The origin of this receptor is a woman aged 18 to 75 with a cervical HPV16 infection that either progressed to CIN3+ or cleared (not recorded which). The V gene is TRBV10-3, the J gene TRBJ1-5, with 12 bases aligning to TRBD1. CDR3: CAIGTGGAGSNQPQHF. CDR3 DNA (partial): TGTGCCATCGGGACAGGGGGCGCGGGGAGCAATCAGCCC.